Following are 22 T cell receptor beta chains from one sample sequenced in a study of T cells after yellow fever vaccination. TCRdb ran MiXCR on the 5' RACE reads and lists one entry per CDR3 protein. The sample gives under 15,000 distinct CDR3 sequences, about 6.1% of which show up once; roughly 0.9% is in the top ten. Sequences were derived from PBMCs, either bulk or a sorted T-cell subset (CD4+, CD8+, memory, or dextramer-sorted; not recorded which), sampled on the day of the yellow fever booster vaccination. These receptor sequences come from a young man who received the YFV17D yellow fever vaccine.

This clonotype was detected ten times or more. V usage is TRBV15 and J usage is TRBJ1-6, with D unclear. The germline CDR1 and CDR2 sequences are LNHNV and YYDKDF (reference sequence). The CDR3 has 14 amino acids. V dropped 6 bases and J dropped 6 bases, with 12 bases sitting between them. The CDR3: CATRDWAVNSPLHF. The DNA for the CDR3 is TGTGCCACCAGGGACTGGGCAGTTAATTCACCCCTCCACTTT.

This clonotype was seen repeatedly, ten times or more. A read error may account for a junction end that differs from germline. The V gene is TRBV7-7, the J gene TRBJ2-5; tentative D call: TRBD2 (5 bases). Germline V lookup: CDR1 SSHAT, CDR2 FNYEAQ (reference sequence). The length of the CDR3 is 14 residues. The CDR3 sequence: CASSLEAGQETQYF. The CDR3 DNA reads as TGTGCTAGCAGCTTAGAGGCGGGCCAAGAGACCCAGTACTTC.

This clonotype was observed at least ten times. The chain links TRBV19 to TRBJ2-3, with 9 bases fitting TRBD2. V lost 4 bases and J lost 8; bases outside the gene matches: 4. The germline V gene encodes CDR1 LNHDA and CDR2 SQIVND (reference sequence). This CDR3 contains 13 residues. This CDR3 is CASSSGRAGTQYF. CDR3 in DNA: TGTGCCAGTAGTAGCGGGAGGGCGGGTACGCAGTATTTT.

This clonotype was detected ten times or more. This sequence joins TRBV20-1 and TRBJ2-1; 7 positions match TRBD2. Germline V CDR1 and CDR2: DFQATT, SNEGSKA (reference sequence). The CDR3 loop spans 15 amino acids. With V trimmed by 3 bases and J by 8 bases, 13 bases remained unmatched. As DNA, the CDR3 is TGCAGTGCTAGCGAACTGGGGGGGTACATCGATGAGCAGTTCTTC. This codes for CSASELGGYIDEQFF.

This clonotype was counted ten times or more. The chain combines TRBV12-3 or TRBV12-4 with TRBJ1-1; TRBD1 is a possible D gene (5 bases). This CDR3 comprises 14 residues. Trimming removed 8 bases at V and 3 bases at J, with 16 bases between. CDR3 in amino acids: CASREGRADTEAFF. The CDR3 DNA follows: TGTGCCAGCCGGGAGGGCAGGGCGGACACTGAAGCTTTCTTT.

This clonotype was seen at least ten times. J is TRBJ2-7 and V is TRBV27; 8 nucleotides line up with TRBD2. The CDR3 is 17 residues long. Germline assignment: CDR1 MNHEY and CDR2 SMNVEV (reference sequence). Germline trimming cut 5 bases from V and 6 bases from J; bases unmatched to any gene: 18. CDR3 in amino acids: CASSTTDPGTRASEQYF. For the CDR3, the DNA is TGTGCCAGCAGTACGACGGACCCCGGGACTAGGGCGTCCGAGCAGTACTTC.

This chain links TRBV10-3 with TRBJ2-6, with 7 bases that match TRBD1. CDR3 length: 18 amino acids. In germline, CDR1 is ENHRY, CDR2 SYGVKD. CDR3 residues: CTFSLGRTGVTGANVLTF. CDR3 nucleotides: TGTACCTTCAGTTTAGGACGCACAGGGGTAACTGGGGCCAACGTCCTGACTTTC.

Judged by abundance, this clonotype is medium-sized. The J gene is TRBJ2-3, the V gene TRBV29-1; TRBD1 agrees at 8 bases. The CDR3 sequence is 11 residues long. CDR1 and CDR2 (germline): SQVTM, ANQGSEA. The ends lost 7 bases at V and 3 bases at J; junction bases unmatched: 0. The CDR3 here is CSGQGTDTQYF. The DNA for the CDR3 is TGCAGCGGACAGGGGACAGATACGCAGTATTTT.

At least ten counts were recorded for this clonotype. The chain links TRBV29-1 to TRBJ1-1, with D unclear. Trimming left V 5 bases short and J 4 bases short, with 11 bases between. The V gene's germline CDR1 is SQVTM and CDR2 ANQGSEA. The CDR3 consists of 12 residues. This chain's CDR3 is CSVREGGTEAFF. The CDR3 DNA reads TGCAGCGTTAGGGAGGGTGGCACTGAAGCTTTCTTT.

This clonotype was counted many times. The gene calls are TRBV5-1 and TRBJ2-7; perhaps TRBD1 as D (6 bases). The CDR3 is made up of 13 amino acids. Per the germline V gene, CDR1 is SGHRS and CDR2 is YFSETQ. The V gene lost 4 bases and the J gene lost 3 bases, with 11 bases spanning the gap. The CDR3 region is CASSPDSFYEQYF. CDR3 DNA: TGCGCCAGCAGCCCGGACAGCTTCTACGAGCAGTACTTC.

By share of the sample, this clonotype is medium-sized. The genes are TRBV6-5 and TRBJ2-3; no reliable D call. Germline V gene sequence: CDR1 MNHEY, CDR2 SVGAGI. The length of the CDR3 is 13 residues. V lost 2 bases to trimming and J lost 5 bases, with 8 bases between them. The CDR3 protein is CASSYIGKDTQYF. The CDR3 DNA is TGTGCCAGCAGTTACATCGGCAAAGATACGCAGTATTTT.

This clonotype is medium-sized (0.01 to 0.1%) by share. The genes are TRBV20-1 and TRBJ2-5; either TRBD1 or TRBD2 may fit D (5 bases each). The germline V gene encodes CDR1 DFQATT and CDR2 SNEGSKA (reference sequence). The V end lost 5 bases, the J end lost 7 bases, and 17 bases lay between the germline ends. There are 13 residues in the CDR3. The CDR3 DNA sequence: TGCAGTGCTCCTCCCGGGGCTGGGGGGACCCAGTACTTC. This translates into CSAPPGAGGTQYF.

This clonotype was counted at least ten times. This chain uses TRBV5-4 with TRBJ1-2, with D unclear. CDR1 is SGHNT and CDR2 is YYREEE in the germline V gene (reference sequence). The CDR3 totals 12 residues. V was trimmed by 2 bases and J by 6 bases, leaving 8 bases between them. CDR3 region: CASSLETDGYTF. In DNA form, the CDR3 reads TGTGCCAGCAGCTTAGAAACAGATGGCTACACCTTC.

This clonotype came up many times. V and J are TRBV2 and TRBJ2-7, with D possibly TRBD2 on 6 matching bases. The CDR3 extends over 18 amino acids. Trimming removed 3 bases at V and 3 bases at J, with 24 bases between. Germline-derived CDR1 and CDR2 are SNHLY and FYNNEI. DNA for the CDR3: TGTGCCAGCAGTGAGCCGGGACTCGAGTTGGTGCCGAACTACGAGCAGTACTTC. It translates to CASSEPGLELVPNYEQYF.

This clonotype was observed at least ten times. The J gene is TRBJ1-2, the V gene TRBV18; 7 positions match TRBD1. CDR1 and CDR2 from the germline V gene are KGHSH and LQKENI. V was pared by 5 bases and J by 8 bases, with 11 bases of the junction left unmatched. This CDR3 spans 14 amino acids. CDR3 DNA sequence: TGTGCCAGCTCAGGACCCGGGACAGCGGTGGGCTACACCTTC. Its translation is CASSGPGTAVGYTF.

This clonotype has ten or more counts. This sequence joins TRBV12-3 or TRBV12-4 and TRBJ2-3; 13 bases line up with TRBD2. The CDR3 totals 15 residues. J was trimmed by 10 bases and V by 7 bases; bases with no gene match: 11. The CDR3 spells CASKAGTSGVRPQYF. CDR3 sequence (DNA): TGTGCCAGCAAAGCCGGGACTAGCGGGGTCCGTCCGCAGTATTTT.

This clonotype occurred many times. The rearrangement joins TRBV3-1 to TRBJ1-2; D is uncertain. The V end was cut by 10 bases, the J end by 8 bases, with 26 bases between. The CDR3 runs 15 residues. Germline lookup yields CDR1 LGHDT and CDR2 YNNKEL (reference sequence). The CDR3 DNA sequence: TGTGCCACCGTAAGAAGGGTTCCCGGTGGGAAGGGCTACACCTTC. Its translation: CATVRRVPGGKGYTF.

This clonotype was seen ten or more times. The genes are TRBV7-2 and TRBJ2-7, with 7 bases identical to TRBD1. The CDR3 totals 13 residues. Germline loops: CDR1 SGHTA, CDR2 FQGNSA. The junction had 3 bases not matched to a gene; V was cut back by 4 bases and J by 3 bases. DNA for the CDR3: TGTGCCAGCAGCTCGGGACAGAACTACGAGCAGTACTTC. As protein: CASSSGQNYEQYF.

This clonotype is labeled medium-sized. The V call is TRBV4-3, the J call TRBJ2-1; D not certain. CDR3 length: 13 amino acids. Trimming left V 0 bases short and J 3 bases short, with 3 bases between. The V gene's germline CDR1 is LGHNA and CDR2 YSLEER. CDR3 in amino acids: CASSQEYYNEQFF. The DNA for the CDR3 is TGCGCCAGCAGCCAAGAATACTACAATGAGCAGTTCTTC.

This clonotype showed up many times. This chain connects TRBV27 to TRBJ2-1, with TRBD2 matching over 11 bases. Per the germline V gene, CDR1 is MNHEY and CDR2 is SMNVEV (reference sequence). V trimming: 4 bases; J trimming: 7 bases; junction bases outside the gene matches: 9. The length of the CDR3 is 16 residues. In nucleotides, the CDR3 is TGTGCCAGCAGTTCAACTAGCGGGAGTAGAATGAATGAGCAGTTCTTC. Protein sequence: CASSSTSGSRMNEQFF.

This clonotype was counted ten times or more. CDR3 amino acids: CAWSDGASYEQYF. The CDR3 nucleotides read TGTGCCTGGAGTGACGGGGCAAGCTACGAGCAGTACTTC. V gene TRBV30 combines with J gene TRBJ2-7; perhaps D is TRBD1 or TRBD2 (5 bases each). Per the germline V gene, CDR1 is GTSNPN and CDR2 is SVGIG (reference sequence). The CDR3 extends over 13 amino acids. V lost 1 base and J 3 bases, leaving 10 bases between the germline ends.

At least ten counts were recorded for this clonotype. The CDR3 coding sequence is TGTGCCAGCAGTTACCCCGGACAGCAAGAGACCCAGTACTTC. This codes for CASSYPGQQETQYF. The V gene is TRBV6-2 or TRBV6-3, the J gene TRBJ2-5; tentative D call: TRBD1 (6 bases). The CDR3 covers 14 residues. Germline V CDR1 and CDR2: MNHEY, SVGEGT. V was pared by 2 bases and J by 2 bases, with 9 bases between.